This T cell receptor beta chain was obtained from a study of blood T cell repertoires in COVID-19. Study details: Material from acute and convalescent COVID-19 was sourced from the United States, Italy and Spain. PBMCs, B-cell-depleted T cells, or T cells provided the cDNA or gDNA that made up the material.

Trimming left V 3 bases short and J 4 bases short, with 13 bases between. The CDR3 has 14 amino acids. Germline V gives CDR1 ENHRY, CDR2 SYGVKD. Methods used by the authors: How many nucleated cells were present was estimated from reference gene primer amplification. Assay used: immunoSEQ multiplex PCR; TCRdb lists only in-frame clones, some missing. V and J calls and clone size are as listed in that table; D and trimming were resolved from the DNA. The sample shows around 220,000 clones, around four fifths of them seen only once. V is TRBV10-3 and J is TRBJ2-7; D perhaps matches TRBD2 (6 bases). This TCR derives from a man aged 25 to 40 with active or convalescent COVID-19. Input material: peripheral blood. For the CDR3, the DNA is TGTGCCATCAGTGATGGAGGGGATGGGTACGAGCAGTACTTC. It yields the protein CAISDGGDGYEQYF.